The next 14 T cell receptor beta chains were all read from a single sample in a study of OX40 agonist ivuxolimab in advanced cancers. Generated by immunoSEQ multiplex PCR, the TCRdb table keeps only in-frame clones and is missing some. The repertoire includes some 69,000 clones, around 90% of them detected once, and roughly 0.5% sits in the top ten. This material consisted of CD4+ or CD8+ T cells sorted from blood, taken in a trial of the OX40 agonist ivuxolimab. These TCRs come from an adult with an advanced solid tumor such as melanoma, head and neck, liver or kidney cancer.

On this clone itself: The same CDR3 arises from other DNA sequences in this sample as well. CDR3 sequence (DNA): TGTGCCAGCAGCTCCGGCCGGGAGGGAGGGGGGCGGGAGCAGTTCTTC. Protein sequence: CASSSGREGGGREQFF. The V call is TRBV5-4, the J call TRBJ2-1; 8 positions agree with TRBD2. The CDR3 loop spans 16 amino acids. The V segment lost 3 bases and the J segment 10 bases; nucleotides outside the gene matches: 15. The V gene's germline CDR1 is SGHNT and CDR2 YYREEE (reference sequence).

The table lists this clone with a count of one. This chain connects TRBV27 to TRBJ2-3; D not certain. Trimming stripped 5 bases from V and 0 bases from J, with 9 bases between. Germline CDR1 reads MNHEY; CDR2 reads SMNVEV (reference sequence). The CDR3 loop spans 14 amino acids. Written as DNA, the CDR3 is TGTGCCAGCAGTGCCCAAAGAAGCACAGATACGCAGTATTTT. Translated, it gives CASSAQRSTDTQYF.

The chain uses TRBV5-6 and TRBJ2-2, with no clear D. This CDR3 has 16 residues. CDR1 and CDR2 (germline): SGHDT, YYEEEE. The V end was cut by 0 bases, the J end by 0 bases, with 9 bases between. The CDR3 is CASSLVGTTNTGELFF. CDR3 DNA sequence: TGTGCCAGCAGCTTGGTAGGCACGACGAACACCGGGGAGCTGTTTTTT.

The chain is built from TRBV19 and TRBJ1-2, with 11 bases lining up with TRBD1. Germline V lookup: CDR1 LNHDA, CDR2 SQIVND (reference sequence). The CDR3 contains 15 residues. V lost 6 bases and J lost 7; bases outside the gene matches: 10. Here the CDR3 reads CASRFAEGQGVGYTF. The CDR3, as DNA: TGTGCCAGTAGGTTCGCCGAGGGACAGGGGGTTGGCTACACCTTC. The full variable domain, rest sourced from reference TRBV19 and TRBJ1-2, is DGGITQSPKYLFRKEGQNVTLSCEQNLNHDAMYWYRQDPGQGLRLIYYSQIVNDFQKGDIAEGYSVSREKKESFPLTVTSAQKNPTAFYLCASRFAEGQGVGYTFGSGTRLTVV.

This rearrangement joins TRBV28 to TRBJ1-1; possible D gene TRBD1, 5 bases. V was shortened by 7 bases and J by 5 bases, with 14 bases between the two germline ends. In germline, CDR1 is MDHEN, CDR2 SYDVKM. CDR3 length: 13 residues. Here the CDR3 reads CASNPQVRTEAFF. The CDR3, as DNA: TGTGCCAGCAACCCACAGGTGCGGACTGAAGCTTTCTTT.

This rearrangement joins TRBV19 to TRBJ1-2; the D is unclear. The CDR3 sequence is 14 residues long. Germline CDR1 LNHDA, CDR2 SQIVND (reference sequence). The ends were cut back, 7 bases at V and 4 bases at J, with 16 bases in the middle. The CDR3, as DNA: TGTGCCAGTAAAATCCCAGCAGACGTCTATGGCTACACCTTC. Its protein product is CASKIPADVYGYTF. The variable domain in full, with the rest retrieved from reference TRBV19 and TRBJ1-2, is DGGITQSPKYLFRKEGQNVTLSCEQNLNHDAMYWYRQDPGQGLRLIYYSQIVNDFQKGDIAEGYSVSREKKESFPLTVTSAQKNPTAFYLCASKIPADVYGYTFGSGTRLTVV.

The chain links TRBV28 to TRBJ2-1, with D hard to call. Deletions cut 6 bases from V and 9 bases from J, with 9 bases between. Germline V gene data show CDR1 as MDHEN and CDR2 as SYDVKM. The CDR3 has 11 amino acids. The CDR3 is CASSFEAEQFF. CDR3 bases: TGTGCCAGCAGCTTCGAGGCTGAGCAGTTCTTC.

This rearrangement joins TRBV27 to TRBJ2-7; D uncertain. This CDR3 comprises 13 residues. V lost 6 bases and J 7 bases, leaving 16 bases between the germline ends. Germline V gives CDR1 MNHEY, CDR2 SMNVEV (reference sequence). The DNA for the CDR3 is TGTGCCAGCAGCTCCGAAACGGGTCTGGAGCAGTACTTC. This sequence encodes CASSSETGLEQYF.

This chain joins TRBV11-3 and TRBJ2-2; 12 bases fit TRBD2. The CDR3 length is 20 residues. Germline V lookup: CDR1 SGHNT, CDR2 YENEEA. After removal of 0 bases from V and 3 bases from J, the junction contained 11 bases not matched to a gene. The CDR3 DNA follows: TGTGCCAGCAGCTTAGATACCCGACTAGCGGGAGCGACAGACACCGGGGAGCTGTTTTTT. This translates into CASSLDTRLAGATDTGELFF.

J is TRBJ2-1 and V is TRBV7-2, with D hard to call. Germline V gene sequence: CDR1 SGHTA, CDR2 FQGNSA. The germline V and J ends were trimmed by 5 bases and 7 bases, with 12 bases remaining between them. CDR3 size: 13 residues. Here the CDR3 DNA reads TGTGCCAGCAGCCCGCTTCTCGGAAATGAGCAGTTCTTC. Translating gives CASSPLLGNEQFF.

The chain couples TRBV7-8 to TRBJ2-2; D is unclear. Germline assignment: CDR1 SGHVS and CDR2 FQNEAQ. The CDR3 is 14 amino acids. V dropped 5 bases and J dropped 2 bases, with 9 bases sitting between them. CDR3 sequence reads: CASSRNSNTGELFF. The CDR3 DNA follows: TGTGCCAGCAGCCGGAATAGTAACACCGGGGAGCTGTTTTTT.

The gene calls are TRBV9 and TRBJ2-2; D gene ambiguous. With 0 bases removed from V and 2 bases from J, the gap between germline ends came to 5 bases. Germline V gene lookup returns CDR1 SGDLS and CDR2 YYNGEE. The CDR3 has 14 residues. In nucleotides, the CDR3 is TGTGCCAGCAGCGTAGGTCACAACACCGGGGAGCTGTTTTTT. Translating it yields CASSVGHNTGELFF.

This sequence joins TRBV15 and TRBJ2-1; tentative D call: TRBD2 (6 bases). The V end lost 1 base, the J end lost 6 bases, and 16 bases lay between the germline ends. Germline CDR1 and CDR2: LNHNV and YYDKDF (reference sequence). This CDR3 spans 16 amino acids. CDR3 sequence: CATSRGGGALVNEQFF. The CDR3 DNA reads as TGTGCCACCAGCAGAGGCGGCGGGGCCCTCGTCAATGAGCAGTTCTTC.

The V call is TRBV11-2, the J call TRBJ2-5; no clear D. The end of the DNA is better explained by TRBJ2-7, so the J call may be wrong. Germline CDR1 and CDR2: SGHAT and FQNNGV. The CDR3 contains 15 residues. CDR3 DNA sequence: TGTGCCAGCAGCTTAGACTCCTACACGGCCTACGAGCAGTACTTC. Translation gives CASSLDSYTAYEQYF.